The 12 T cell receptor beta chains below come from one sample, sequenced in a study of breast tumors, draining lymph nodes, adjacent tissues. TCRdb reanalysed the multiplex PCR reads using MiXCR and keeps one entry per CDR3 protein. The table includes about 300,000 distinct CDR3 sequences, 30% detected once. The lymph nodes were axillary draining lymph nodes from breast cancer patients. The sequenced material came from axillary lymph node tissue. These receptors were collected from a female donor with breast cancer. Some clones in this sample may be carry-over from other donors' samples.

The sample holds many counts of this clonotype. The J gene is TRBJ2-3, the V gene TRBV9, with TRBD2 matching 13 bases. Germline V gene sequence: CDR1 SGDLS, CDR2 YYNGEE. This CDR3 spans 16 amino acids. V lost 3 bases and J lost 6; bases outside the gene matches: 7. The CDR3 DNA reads TGTGCCAGCAGCGCGACGGGACTAGCGGGATATGATACGCAGTATTTT. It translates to CASSATGLAGYDTQYF. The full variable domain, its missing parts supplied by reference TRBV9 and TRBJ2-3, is DSGVTQTPKHLITATGQRVTLRCSPRSGDLSVYWYQQSLDQGLQFLIQYYNGEERAKGNILERFSAQQFPDLHSELNLSSLELGDSALYFCASSATGLAGYDTQYFGPGTRLTVL.

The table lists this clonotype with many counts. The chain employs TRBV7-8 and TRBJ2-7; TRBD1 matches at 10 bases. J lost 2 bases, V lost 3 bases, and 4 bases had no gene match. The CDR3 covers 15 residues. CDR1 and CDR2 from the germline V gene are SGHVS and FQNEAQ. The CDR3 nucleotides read TGTGCCAGCAGCTTCGGGACAGGGGTACCCTACGAGCAGTACTTC. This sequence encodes CASSFGTGVPYEQYF.

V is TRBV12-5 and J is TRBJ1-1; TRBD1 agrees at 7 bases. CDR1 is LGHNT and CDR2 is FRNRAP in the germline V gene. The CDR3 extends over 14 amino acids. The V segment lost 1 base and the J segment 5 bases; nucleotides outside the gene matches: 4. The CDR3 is CASGLAQGRTEAFF. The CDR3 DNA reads TGTGCTAGTGGTTTGGCACAGGGGAGGACTGAAGCTTTCTTT.

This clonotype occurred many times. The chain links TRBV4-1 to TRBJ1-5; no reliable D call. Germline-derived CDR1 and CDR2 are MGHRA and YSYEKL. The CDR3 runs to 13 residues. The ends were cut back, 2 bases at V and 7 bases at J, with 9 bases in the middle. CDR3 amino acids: CASSQIPRQPQHF. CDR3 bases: TGCGCCAGCAGCCAAATTCCGAGGCAGCCCCAGCATTTT.

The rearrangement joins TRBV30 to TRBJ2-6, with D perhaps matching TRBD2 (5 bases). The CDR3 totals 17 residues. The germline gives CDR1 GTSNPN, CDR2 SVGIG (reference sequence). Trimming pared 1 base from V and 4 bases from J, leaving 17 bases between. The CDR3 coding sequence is TGTGCCTGGAGTGCCCCCCCAGAGTGGAGGGGGGCCAACGTCCTGACTTTC. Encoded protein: CAWSAPPEWRGANVLTF.

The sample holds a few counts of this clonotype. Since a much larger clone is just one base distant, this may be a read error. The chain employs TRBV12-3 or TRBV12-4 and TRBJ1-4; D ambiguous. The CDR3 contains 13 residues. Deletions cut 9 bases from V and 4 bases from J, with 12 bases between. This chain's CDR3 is CASRDGFNEKLFF. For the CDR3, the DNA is TGTGCCAGTAGAGACGGATTTAATGAAAAACTGTTTTTT.

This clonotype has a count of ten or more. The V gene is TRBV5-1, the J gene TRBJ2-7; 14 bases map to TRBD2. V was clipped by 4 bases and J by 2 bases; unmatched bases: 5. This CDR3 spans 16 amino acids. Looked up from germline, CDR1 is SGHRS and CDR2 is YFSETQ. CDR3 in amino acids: CASSPGLAGVAYEQYF. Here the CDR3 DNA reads TGCGCCAGCAGCCCGGGACTAGCGGGAGTGGCCTACGAGCAGTACTTC.

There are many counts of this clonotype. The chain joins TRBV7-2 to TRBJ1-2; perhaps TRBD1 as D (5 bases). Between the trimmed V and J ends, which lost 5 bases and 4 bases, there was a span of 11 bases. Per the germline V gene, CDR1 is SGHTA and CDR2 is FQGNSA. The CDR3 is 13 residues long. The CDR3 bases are TGTGCCAGCAGCCCAGGGTTAGCCTATGGCTACACCTTC. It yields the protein CASSPGLAYGYTF.

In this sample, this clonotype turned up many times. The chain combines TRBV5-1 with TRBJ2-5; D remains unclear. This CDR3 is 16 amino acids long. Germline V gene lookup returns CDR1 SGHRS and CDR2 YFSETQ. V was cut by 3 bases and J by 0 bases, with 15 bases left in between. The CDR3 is CASSSGTTFYQETQYF. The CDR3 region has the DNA TGCGCCAGCAGCTCCGGCACGACATTCTACCAAGAGACCCAGTACTTC.

CDR3 coding DNA: TGTGCCAGCAGCTTAGGGTGGGGTGAGGAGACCCAGTACTTC. The encoded protein is CASSLGWGEETQYF. This rearrangement joins TRBV7-6 to TRBJ2-5, with D hard to call. Trimming took 1 base from V and 5 from J, leaving 11 bases between them. CDR1 is SGHVS and CDR2 is FNYEAQ in the germline V gene. This CDR3 has 14 amino acids.

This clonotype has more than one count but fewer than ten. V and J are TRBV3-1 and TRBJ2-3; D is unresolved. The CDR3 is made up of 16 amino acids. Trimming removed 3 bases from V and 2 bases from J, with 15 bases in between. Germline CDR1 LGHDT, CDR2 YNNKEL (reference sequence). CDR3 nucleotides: TGTGCCAGCAGCCACCTAAACAAGGATCTCACAGATACGCAGTATTTT. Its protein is CASSHLNKDLTDTQYF.

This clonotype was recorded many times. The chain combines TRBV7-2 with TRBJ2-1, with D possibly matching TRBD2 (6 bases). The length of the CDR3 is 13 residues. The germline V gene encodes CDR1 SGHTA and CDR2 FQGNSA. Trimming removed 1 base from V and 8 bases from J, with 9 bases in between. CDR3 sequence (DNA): TGTGCCAGCAGCTTAGAGACTAGACATGAGCAGTTCTTC. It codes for CASSLETRHEQFF. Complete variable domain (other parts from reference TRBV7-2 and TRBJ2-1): GAGVSQSPSNKVTEKGKDVELRCDPISGHTALYWYRQSLGQGLEFLIYFQGNSAPDKSGLPSDRFSAERTGGSVSTLTIQRTQQEDSAVYLCASSLETRHEQFFGPGTRLTVL.